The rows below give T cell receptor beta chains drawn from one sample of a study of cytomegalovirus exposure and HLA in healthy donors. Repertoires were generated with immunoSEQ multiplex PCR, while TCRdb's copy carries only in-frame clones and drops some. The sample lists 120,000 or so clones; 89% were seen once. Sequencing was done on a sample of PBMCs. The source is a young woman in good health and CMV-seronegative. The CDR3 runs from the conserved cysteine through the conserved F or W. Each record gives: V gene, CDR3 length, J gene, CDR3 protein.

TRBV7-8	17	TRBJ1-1	CASSFSLQGLDATEAFF
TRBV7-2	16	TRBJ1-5	CASSFQAWGPNQPQHF
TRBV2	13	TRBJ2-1	CASRYEQGWEQFF
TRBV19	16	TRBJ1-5	CASSSTRTGHYQPQHF
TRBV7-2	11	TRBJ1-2	CASSLTSGYTF
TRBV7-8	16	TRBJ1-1	CASSLGRWAQNTEAFF
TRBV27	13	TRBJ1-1	CASQSGMNTEAFF
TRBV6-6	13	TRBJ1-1	CASRPEGNTEAFF
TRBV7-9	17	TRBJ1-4	CASSSPKGVQPDEKLFF
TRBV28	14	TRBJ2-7	CASSLTQIGYEQYF
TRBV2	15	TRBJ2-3	CASRSGLAGTDTQYF
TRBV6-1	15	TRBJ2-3	CASSPRTGGLDTQYF
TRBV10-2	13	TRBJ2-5	CASSVIGVQTQYF
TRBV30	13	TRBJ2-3	CARGLAGVDTQYF
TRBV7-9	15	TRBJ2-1	CASSPRRYSYNEQFF
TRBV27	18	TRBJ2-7	CASSPHWTSGRRDYEQYF
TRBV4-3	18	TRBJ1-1	CASSQDLGQGVMNTEAFF
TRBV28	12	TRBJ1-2	CASSLKYHGYTF
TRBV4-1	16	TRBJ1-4	CASSQGWGGNGEKLFF
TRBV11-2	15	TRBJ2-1	CASRPIAGPYNEQFF
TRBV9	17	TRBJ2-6	CASSAGQGPEEANVLTF
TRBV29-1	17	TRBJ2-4	CSARIGQATIAKNIQYF
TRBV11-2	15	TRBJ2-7	CASSQLGRGNNEQYF
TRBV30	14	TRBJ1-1	CAWSWNSGVTEAFF
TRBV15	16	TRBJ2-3	CATSILTGGNTDTQYF
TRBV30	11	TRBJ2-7	CAWSPRYEQYF
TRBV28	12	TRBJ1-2	CASSFGKYGYTF
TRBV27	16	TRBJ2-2	CASSLPKTGGSGELFF
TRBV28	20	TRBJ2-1	CASSINPGLAGEWPYNEQFF
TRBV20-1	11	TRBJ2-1	CSAVGSNEQFF
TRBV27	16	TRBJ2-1	CASSSLGAGQGNEQFF
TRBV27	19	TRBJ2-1	CASSFSSSPSGISYNEQFF
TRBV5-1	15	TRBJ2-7	CASSLGTGKTYEQYF
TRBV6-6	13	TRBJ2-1	CASSPTSAHEQFF
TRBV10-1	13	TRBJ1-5	CASSERGNQPQHF
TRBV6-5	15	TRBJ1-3	CASRSSGVSGNTIYF
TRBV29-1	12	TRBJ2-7	CSVQLVAPEQYF
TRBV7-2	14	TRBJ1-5	CASSRTALDQPQHF